The next 10 T cell receptor beta chains were all read from a single sample in a study of cytomegalovirus exposure and HLA in healthy donors. In the PCR, 60 Vbeta and 13 Jbeta primers were used. The assay was immunoSEQ multiplex PCR, and TCRdb's table has in-frame clones only and misses some. The sample has around 150,000 clones, about 76% seen once. Specimen: PBMCs. These TCRs come from a middle-aged woman in good health and CMV-seropositive.

This clone was detected only a few times. J is TRBJ1-1 and V is TRBV11-3; 10 positions agree with TRBD1. Germline V gene lookup returns CDR1 SGHNT and CDR2 YENEEA. CDR3 size: 14 residues. With 5 bases clipped from V and 5 bases from J, the junction kept 5 bases outside the gene matches. CDR3 region: CASSPRTGGTEAFF. In DNA, the CDR3 is TGTGCCAGCAGCCCCCGGACAGGGGGGACTGAAGCTTTCTTT. Together with reference TRBV11-3 and TRBJ1-1, the CDR3 gives the full variable domain: EAGVVQSPRYKIIEKKQPVAFWCNPISGHNTLYWYLQNLGQGPELLIRYENEEAVDDSQLPKDRFSAERLKGVDSTLKIQPAELGDSAVYLCASSPRTGGTEAFFGQGTRLTVV.

The gene calls are TRBV10-2 and TRBJ2-1; TRBD2 aligns across 11 bases. V gave up 4 bases and J gave up 7 bases; unmatched junction bases: 12. The CDR3 is made up of 17 amino acids. CDR1 is WSHSY, CDR2 SAAADI, per germline. DNA of the CDR3: TGCGCCAGCAGTGGAATACTGGGACTAGCGGAAGAGAATGAGCAGTTCTTC. Amino acids: CASSGILGLAEENEQFF.

The chain combines TRBV5-1 with TRBJ1-2; D is unclear. This CDR3 contains 16 residues. Germline V CDR1 and CDR2: SGHRS, YFSETQ. V was clipped by 0 bases and J by 1 base, with 13 bases between them. Here the CDR3 DNA reads TGCGCCAGCAGCTTGGGTGTAGTCGGGATTAACTATGGCTACACCTTC. Its translation is CASSLGVVGINYGYTF.

The gene calls are TRBV7-2 and TRBJ1-5; 8 positions match TRBD1. The CDR3 length is 14 residues. Germline V gene lookup returns CDR1 SGHTA and CDR2 FQGNSA. Trimming removed 4 bases from V and 7 bases from J; junction bases left unmatched: 6. DNA of the CDR3: TGTGCCAGCAGCTACAGGGGGGGGGAACAGCCCCAGCATTTT. Translated: CASSYRGGEQPQHF.

The J gene is TRBJ1-2, the V gene TRBV2; D uncertain. Between the trimmed V and J ends, which lost 3 bases and 8 bases, there was a span of 13 bases. The CDR3 spans 13 residues. The V gene's germline CDR1 is SNHLY and CDR2 FYNNEI. The CDR3: CASSDEGLGGYTF. CDR3 coding DNA: TGTGCCAGCAGTGACGAGGGTCTAGGGGGCTACACCTTC.

The chain has TRBV7-2 and TRBJ2-7; 10 bases are shared with TRBD2. After removal of 1 base from V and 2 bases from J, the junction contained 2 bases not matched to a gene. Germline values: CDR1 SGHTA, CDR2 FQGNSA. CDR3 length: 15 residues. This CDR3 is CASSLGLAGAYEQYF. As DNA, the CDR3 is TGTGCCAGCAGCTTAGGGCTAGCGGGAGCCTACGAGCAGTACTTC.

This clone was seen a handful of times. This rearrangement joins TRBV4-3 to TRBJ1-2; the match to TRBD1 covers 8 bases. Looked up from germline, CDR1 is LGHNA and CDR2 is YSLEER. The CDR3 loop spans 13 amino acids. V lost 4 bases and J lost 13; bases outside the gene matches: 11. The CDR3 DNA reads as TGCGCCAGCAGCCGAACTAACAGGGGGTTTCTCACCTTC. Translating gives CASSRTNRGFLTF.

This chain connects TRBV10-2 to TRBJ1-6, with TRBD1 matching over 11 bases. CDR1 is WSHSY and CDR2 is SAAADI in the germline V gene. The CDR3 is 14 residues long. The J segment lost 7 bases and the V segment lost 6 bases, leaving 2 bases of the junction unmatched. The CDR3 reads CASSWDRGNSPLHF. The DNA for the CDR3 is TGCGCCAGCAGCTGGGACAGGGGGAATTCACCCCTCCACTTT.

V is TRBV6-1 and J is TRBJ2-7; TRBD1 matches at 9 bases. Germline-derived CDR1 and CDR2 are MNHNS and SASEGT. V was clipped by 7 bases and J by 5 bases; unmatched bases: 12. This CDR3 contains 15 residues. CDR3 protein: CASTKGQGMSDEQYF. CDR3 sequence (DNA): TGTGCCAGCACCAAGGGACAGGGTATGTCGGACGAGCAGTACTTC.

This sequence joins TRBV7-8 and TRBJ1-1; D remains ambiguous. This CDR3 comprises 16 residues. Trimming left V 1 base short and J 1 base short, with 13 bases between. The germline V gene has CDR1 SGHVS and CDR2 FQNEAQ. The CDR3 DNA is TGTGCCAGCAGCTTAGTAGGAGGGCAGGCGAACACTGAAGCTTTCTTT. Translating gives CASSLVGGQANTEAFF.